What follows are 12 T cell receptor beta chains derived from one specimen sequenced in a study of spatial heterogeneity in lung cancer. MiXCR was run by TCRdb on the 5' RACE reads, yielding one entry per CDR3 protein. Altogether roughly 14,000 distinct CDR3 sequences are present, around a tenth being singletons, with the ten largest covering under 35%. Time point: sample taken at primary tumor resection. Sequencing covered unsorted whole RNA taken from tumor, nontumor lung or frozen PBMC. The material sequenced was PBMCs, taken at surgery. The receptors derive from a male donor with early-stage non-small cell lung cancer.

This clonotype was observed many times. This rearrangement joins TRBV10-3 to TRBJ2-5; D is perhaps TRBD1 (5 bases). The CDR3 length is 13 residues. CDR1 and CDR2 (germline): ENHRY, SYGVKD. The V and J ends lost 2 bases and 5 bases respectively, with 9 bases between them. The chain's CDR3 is CAISEGARETQYF. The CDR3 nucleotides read TGTGCCATCAGTGAGGGGGCTCGGGAGACCCAGTACTTC.

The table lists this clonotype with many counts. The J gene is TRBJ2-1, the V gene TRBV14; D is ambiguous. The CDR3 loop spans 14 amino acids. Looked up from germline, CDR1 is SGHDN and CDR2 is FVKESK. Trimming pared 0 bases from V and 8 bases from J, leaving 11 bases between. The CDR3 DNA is TGTGCCAGCAGCCAAGATCTAGGGCTTGATGAGCAGTTCTTC. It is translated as CASSQDLGLDEQFF.

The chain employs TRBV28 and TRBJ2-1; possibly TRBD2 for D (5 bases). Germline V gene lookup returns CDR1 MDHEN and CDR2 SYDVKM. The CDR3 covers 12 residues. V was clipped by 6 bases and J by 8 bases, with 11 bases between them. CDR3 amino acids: CASSSGLHEQFF. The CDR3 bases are TGTGCCAGCAGCTCAGGACTCCATGAGCAGTTCTTC.

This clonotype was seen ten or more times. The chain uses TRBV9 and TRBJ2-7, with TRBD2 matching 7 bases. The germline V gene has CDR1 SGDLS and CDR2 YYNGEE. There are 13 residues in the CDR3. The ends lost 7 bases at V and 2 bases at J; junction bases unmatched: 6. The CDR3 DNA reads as TGTGCCAGCTCCGGTGGGGGGGCCTACGAGCAGTACTTC. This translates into CASSGGGAYEQYF.

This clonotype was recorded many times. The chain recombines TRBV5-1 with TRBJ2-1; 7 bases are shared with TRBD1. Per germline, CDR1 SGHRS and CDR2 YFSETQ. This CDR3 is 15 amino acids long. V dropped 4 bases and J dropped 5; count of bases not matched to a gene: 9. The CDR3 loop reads CASSLTTGSHNEQFF. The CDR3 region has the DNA TGCGCCAGCAGCCTCACGACAGGGTCCCACAATGAGCAGTTCTTC.

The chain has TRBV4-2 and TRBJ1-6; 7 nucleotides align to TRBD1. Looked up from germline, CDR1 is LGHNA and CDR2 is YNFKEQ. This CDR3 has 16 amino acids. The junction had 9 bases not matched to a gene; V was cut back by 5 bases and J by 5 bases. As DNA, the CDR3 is TGTGCCAGCAGCGTGAGCGACAGGGCAGATAATTCACCCCTCCACTTT. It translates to CASSVSDRADNSPLHF.

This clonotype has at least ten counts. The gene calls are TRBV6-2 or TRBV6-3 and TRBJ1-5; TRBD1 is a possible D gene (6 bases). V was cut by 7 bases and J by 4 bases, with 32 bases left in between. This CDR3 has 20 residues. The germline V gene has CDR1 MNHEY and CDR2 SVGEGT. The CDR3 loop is CASTPRTVLSVGGTNQPQHF. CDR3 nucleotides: TGTGCCAGCACCCCCCGGACAGTCTTGTCAGTTGGAGGGACAAATCAGCCCCAGCATTTT.

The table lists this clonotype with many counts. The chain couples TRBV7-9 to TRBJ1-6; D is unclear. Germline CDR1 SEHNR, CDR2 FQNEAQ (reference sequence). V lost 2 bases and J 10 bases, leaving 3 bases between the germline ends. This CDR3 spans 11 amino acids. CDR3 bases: TGTGCCAGCAGCTTAAACTCACCCCTCCACTTT. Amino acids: CASSLNSPLHF.

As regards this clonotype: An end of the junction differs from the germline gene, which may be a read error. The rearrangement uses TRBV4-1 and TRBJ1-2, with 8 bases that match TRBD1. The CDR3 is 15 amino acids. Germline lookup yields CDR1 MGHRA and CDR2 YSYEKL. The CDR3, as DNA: TGTGCCAGCAGCCGACAGGGGCGACTTAACTATGGCTACACCTTC. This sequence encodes CASSRQGRLNYGYTF.

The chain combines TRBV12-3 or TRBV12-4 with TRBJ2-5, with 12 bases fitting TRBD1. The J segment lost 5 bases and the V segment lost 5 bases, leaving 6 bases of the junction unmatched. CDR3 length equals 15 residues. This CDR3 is CASSHRDRGLETQYF. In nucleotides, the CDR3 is TGTGCCAGCAGTCACCGGGACAGGGGGCTTGAGACCCAGTACTTC.

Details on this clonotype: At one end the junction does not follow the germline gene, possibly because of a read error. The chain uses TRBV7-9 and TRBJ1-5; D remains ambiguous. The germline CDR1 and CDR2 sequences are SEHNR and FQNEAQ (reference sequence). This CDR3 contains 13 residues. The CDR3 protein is CASTLDPNQPQHF. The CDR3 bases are TGTGCCAGCACCTTGGATCCCAATCAGCCGCAGCATTTT.

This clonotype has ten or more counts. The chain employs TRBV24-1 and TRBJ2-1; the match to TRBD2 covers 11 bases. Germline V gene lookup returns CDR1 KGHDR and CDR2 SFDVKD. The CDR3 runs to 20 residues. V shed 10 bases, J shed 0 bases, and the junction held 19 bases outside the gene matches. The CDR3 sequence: CATGEGGSSGRPSSYNEQFF. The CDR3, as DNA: TGTGCCACGGGGGAGGGGGGCTCTAGCGGGAGGCCGAGCTCCTACAATGAGCAGTTCTTC.